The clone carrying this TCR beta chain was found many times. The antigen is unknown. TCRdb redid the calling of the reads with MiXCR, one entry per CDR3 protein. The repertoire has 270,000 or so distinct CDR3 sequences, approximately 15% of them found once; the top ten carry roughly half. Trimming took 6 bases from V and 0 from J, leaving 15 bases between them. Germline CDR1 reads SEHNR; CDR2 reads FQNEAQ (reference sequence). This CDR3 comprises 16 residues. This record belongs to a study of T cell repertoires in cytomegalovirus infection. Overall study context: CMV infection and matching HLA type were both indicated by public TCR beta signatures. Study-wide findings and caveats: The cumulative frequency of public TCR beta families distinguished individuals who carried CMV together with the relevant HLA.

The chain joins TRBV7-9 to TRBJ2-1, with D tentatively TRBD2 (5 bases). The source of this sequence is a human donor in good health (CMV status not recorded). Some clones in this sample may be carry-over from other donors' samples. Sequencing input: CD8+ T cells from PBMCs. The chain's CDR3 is CASRDGAASSYNEQFF. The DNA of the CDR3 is TGTGCCAGCAGAGATGGAGCGGCCAGCTCCTACAATGAGCAGTTCTTC. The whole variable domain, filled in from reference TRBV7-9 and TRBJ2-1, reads DTGVSQNPRHKITKRGQNVTFRCDPISEHNRLYWYRQTLGQGPEFLTYFQNEAQLEKSRLLSDRFSAERPKGSFSTLEIQRTEQGDSAMYLCASRDGAASSYNEQFFGPGTRLTVL.